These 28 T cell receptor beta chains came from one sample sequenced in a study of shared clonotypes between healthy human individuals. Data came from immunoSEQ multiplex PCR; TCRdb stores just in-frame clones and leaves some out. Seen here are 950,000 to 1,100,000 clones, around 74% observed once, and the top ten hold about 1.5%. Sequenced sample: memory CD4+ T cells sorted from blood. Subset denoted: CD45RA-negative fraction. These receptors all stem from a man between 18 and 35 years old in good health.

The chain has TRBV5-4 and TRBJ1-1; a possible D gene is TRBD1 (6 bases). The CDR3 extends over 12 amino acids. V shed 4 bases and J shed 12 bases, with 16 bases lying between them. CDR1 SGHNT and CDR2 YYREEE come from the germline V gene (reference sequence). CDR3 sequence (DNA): TGTGCCAGCAGCGTACAGGGTTACGGCTCTTTCTTT. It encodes CASSVQGYGSFF.

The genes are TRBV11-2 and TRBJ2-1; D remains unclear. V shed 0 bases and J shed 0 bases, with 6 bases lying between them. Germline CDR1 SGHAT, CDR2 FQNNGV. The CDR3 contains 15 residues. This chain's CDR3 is CASSLEAVSYNEQFF. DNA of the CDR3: TGTGCCAGCAGCTTAGAGGCGGTCTCCTACAATGAGCAGTTCTTC. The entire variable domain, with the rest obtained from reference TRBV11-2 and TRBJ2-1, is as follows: EAGVAQSPRYKIIEKRQSVAFWCNPISGHATLYWYQQILGQGPKLLIQFQNNGVVDDSQLPKDRFSAERLKGVDSTLKIQPAKLEDSAVYLCASSLEAVSYNEQFFGPGTRLTVL.

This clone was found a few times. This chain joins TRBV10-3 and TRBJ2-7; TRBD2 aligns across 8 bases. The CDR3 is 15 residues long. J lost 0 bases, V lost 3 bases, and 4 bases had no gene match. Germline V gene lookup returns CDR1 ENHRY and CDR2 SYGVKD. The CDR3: CAISDRAGASYEQYF. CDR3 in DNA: TGTGCCATCAGTGACAGAGCGGGGGCCTCCTACGAGCAGTACTTC.

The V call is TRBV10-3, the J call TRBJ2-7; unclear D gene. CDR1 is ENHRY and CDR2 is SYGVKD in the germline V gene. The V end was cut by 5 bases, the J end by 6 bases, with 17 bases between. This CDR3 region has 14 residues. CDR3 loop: CAISPRTAPSEQYF. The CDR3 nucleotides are TGTGCCATCAGTCCCAGGACGGCCCCTTCCGAGCAGTACTTC.

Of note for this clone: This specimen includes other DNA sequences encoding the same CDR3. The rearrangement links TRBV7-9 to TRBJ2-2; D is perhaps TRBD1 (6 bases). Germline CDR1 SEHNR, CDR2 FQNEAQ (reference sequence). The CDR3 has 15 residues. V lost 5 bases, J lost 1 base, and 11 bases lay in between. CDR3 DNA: TGTGCCAGCAGCCCCGGGACACTGAACACCGGGGAGCTGTTTTTT. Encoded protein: CASSPGTLNTGELFF.

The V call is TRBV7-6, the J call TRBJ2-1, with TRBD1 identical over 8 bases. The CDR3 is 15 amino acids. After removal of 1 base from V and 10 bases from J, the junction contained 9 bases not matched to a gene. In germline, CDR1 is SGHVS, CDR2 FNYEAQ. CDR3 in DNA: TGTGCCAGCAGCTTAGGCCAGACAGGGGCGGAGGAGCAGTTCTTC. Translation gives CASSLGQTGAEEQFF. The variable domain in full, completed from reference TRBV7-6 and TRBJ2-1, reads GAGVSQSPRYKVTKRGQDVALRCDPISGHVSLYWYRQALGQGPEFLTYFNYEAQQDKSGLPNDRFSAERPEGSISTLTIQRTEQRDSAMYRCASSLGQTGAEEQFFGPGTRLTVL.

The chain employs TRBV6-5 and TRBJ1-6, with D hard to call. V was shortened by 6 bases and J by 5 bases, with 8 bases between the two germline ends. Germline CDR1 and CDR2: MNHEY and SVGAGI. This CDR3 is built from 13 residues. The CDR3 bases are TGTGCCAGCAGACTAGGGCATAATTCACCCCTCCACTTT. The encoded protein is CASRLGHNSPLHF.

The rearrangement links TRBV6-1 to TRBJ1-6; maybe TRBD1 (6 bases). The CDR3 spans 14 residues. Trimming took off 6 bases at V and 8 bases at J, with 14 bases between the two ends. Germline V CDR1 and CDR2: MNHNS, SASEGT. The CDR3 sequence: CASSRTVSDSPLHF. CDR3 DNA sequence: TGTGCCAGCAGCCGGACAGTTTCTGATTCACCCCTCCACTTT.

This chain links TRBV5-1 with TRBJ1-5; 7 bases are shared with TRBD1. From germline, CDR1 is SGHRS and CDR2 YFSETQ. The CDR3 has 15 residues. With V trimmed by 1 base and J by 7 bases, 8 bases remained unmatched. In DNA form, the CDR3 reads TGCGCCAGCAGCTTGTCAGGGGGAACGGGACAGCCCCAGCATTTT. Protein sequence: CASSLSGGTGQPQHF.

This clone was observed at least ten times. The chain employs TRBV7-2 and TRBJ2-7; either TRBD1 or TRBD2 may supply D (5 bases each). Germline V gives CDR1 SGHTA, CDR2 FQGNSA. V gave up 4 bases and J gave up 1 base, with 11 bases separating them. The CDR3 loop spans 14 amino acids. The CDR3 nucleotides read TGTGCCAGCAGCTCAGGGACCGGGTCCTACGAGCAGTACTTC. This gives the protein CASSSGTGSYEQYF.

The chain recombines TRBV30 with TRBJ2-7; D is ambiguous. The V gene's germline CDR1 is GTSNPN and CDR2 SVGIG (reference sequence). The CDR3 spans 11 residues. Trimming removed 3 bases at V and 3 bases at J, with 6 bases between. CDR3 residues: CAWSEYYEQYF. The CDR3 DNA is TGTGCCTGGAGCGAATACTACGAGCAGTACTTC.

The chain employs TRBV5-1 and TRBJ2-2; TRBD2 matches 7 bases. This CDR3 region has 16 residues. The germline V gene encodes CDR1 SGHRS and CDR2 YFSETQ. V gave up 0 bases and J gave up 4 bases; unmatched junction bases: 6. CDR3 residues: CASSLAGAGSTGELFF. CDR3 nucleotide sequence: TGCGCCAGCAGCTTGGCCGGAGCGGGATCCACCGGGGAGCTGTTTTTT.

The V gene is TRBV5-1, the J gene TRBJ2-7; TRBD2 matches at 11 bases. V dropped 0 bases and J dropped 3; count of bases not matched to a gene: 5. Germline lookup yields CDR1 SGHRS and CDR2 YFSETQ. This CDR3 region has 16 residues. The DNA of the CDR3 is TGCGCCAGCAGCTTGGAAGGTAGCGGGAGGGTCTACGAGCAGTACTTC. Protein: CASSLEGSGRVYEQYF. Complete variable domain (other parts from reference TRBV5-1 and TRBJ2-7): KAGVTQTPRYLIKTRGQQVTLSCSPISGHRSVSWYQQTPGQGLQFLFEYFSETQRNKGNFPGRFSGRQFSNSRSEMNVSTLELGDSALYLCASSLEGSGRVYEQYFGPGTRLTVT.

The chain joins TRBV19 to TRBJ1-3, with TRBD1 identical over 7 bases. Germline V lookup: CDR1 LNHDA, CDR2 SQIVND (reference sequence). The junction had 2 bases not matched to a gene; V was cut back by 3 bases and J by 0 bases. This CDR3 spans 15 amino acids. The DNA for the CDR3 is TGTGCCAGTAGTATGGGACAGAGCTCTGGAAACACCATATATTTT. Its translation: CASSMGQSSGNTIYF.

DNA of the CDR3: TGTGCCAGCAGGGATTTGAGGCGTGAGCAGTTCTTC. It codes for CASRDLRREQFF. This chain uses TRBV6-5 with TRBJ2-1; no reliable D call. Germline-derived CDR1 and CDR2 are MNHEY and SVGAGI. CDR3 length: 12 residues. V lost 6 bases and J lost 9, with 12 bases in between.

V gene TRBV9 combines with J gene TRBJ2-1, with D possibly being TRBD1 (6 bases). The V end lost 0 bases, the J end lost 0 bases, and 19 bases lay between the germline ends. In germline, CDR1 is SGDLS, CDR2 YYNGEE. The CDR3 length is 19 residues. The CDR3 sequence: CASSVDPPTGMSSYNEQFF. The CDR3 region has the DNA TGTGCCAGCAGCGTAGATCCCCCAACAGGGATGAGCTCCTACAATGAGCAGTTCTTC.

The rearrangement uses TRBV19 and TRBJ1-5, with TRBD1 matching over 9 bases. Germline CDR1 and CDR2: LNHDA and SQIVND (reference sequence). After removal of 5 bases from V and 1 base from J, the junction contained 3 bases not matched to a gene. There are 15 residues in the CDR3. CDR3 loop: CASSPGQGSNQPQHF. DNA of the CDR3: TGTGCCAGTAGTCCCGGACAGGGGAGCAATCAGCCCCAGCATTTT.

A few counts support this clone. The CDR3 DNA follows: TGTGCCACCAACGAGGGACCCGATGGCTACACCTTC. Translating it yields CATNEGPDGYTF. This chain connects TRBV25-1 to TRBJ1-2, with D perhaps TRBD1 (5 bases). The CDR3 consists of 12 residues. Trimming left V 10 bases short and J 6 bases short, with 15 bases between. Germline V lookup: CDR1 MGHDK, CDR2 SYGVNS.

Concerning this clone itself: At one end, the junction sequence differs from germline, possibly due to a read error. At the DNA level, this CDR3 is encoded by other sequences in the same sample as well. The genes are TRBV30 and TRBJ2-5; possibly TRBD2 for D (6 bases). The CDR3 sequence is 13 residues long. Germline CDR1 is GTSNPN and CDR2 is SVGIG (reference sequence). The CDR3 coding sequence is TGTGCATGGAGCCGGGACTCCCAAGAGACCCAGTACTTC. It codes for CAWSRDSQETQYF. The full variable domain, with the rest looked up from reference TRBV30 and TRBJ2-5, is SQTIHQWPATLVQPVGSPLSLECTVEGTSNPNLYWYRQAAGRGLQLLFYSVGIGQISSEVPQNLSASRPQDRQFILSSKKLLLSDSGFYLCAWSRDSQETQYFGPGTRLLVL.

The CDR3 reads CASRAGQPQHF. Here the CDR3 DNA reads TGTGCCAGCAGAGCCGGTCAGCCCCAGCATTTT. This chain uses TRBV11-2 with TRBJ1-5, with D hard to call. The CDR3 loop spans 11 amino acids. V was shortened by 6 bases and J by 6 bases, with 6 bases between the two germline ends. Germline V gene sequence: CDR1 SGHAT, CDR2 FQNNGV.

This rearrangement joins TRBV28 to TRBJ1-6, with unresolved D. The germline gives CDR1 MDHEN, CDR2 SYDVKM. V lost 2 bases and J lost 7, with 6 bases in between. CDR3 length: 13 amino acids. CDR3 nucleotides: TGTGCCAGCAGTTTACCCCAAAATTCACCCCTCCACTTT. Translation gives CASSLPQNSPLHF.

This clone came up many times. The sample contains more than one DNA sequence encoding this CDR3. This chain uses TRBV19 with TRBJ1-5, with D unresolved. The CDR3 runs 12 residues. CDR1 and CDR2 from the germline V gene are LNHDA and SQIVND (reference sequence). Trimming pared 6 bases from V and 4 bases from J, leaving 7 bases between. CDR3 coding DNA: TGTGCCAGTAGAACAAAAAATCAGCCCCAGCATTTT. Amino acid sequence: CASRTKNQPQHF.

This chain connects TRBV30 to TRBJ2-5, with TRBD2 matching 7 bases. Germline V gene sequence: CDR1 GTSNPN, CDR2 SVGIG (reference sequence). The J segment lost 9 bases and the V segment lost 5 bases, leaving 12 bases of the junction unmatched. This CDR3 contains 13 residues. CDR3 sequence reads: CAWRLAGGSAQYF. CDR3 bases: TGTGCCTGGCGACTAGCTGGAGGCTCGGCCCAGTACTTC.

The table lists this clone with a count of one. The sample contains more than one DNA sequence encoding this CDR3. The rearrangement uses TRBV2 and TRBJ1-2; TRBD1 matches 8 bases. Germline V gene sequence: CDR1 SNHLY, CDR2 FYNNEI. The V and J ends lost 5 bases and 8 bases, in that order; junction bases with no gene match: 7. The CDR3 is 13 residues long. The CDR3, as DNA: TGTGCCAGCAGTAGGCAGGGGGCAGCGGGCTACACCTTC. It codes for CASSRQGAAGYTF. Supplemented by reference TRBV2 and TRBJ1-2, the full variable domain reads EPEVTQTPSHQVTQMGQEVILRCVPISNHLYFYWYRQILGQKVEFLVSFYNNEISEKSEIFDDQFSVERPDGSNFTLKIRSTKLEDSAMYFCASSRQGAAGYTFGSGTRLTVV.

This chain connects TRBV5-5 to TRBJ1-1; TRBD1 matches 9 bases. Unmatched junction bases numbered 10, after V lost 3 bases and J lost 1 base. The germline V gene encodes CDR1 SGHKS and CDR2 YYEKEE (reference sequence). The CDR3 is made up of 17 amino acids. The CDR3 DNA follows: TGTGCCAGCAGCTCGGGGACAGGGAAACATGGGAACACTGAAGCTTTCTTT. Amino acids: CASSSGTGKHGNTEAFF.

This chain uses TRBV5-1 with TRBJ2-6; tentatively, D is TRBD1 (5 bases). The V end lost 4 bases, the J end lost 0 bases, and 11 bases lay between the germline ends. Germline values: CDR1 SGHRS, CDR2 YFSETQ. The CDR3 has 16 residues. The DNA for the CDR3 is TGCGCCAGCAGCGCCAGACAGAGCTCTGGGGCCAACGTCCTGACTTTC. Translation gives CASSARQSSGANVLTF.

CDR3 DNA: TGTGCCAGCAGCTTACTCCTAAATCAGGGAGTATACACCATATATTTT. Amino acid sequence: CASSLLLNQGVYTIYF. The chain couples TRBV7-2 to TRBJ1-3, with D maybe TRBD1 (5 bases). CDR1 is SGHTA and CDR2 is FQGNSA in the germline V gene. This CDR3 spans 16 amino acids. V was shortened by 2 bases and J by 8 bases, with 19 bases between the two germline ends.

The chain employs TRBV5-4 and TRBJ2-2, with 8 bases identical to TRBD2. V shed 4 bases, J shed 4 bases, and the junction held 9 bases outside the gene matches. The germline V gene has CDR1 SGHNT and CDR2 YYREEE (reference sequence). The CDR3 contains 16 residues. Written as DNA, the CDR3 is TGTGCCAGCAGCCCGAACTGGGCGGGGGGCACCGGGGAGCTGTTTTTT. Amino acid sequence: CASSPNWAGGTGELFF.